This T cell receptor (beta chain) is drawn from a study of control samples from healthy donors and cancer patients. Trimming pared 4 bases from V and 4 bases from J, leaving 7 bases between. Germline V gene lookup returns CDR1 DFQATT and CDR2 SNEGSKA (reference sequence). CDR3 length: 11 amino acids. Only in-frame clones appear in the TCRdb table, and some are missing; sequencing was by immunoSEQ multiplex PCR. The sample records about 120,000 clones, roughly 88% being singletons. This clonotype originated in a man aged 35 to 55 in good health. Sequencing used blood. The chain joins TRBV20-1 to TRBJ1-1; D unclear. The CDR3 protein is CSATGVTEAFF. The CDR3 bases are TGCAGTGCTACCGGGGTCACTGAAGCTTTCTTT.